These T cell receptor beta chains were read from a single sample in a study of primary melanoma T cells and metastatic recurrence. The method was immunoSEQ multiplex PCR; TCRdb's version includes in-frame clones alone and lacks a portion of them. This sample has approximately 880 clones, with over 65% found just once. The material sequenced was melanoma tumor tissue. The receptor set was obtained from a human donor with melanoma. CDR3s include the opening cysteine and the closing phenylalanine or tryptophan. A D gene is named only where the DNA matches it firmly. Expanded clones are given a class, and other clones once, few, many or no size at all.

V gene,CDR3 length,clone size,D gene,J gene,CDR3 DNA,CDR3 protein
TRBV10-1,17,NA,NA,TRBJ2-3,TGCGCCAGCAGTGAGACCCCAGCGGGTTTGTCCACAGATACGCAGTATTTT,CASSETPAGLSTDTQYF
TRBV11-3,15,NA,NA,TRBJ1-1,TGTGCCAGCAGCCCGACCACGACCAAGAACACTGAAGCTTTCTTT,CASSPTTTKNTEAFF
TRBV11-3,15,NA,TRBD1,TRBJ1-1,TGTGCCAGCAGCTTATATCCCAGGGGGCAACCTGAAGCTTTCTTT,CASSLYPRGQPEAFF
TRBV11-3,14,NA,NA,TRBJ2-7,TGTGCCAGCAGCTTAGGGGGTAGGGGCTACGAGCAGTACTTC,CASSLGGRGYEQYF
TRBV11-3,15,NA,TRBD2,TRBJ2-7,TGTGCCAGCAGCTTAGGTGATAGCGGGAGTTACGAGCAGTACTTC,CASSLGDSGSYEQYF
TRBV19,15,NA,NA,TRBJ2-1,TGTGCCAGTAGTATGTCCGGGACTTCCTACAATGAGCAGTTCTTC,CASSMSGTSYNEQFF
TRBV18,15,once,TRBD1,TRBJ1-5,TGTGCCAGCTCACCAAGGACAGGGGGCGTACAGCCCCAGCATTTT,CASSPRTGGVQPQHF
TRBV19,13,few,NA,TRBJ1-5,TGTGCCAGTAGCTTCTCTAACAATCAGCCCCAGCATTTT,CASSFSNNQPQHF
TRBV18,18,few,TRBD1,TRBJ1-4,TGTGCCAGCTCCCCGGACAGGGGGCTCTCCAGCCATAATGAAAAACTGTTTTTT,CASSPDRGLSSHNEKLFF
TRBV6-8,17,NA,TRBD2,TRBJ2-1,TGTGCCAGCAGTTACTCAAGTAGGCTAGCGGGAGTACATGAGCAGTTCTTC,CASSYSSRLAGVHEQFF
TRBV5-1,18,NA,TRBD2,TRBJ2-3,TGCGCCAGCAGTTACGATCCGGGACTAGCGGGGTCGGGAGATACGCAGTATTTT,CASSYDPGLAGSGDTQYF
TRBV6-8,13,NA,TRBD2,TRBJ2-7,TGTGCCAGCAGTGGAGCGGGATACTACGAGCAGTACTTC,CASSGAGYYEQYF
TRBV6-8,14,NA,NA,TRBJ2-7,TGTGCCAGCAGTTACTCCGAGGGCTCCTACGAGCAGTACTTC,CASSYSEGSYEQYF
TRBV18,16,NA,TRBD2,TRBJ2-5,TGTGCCAGCTCACCACGGGCGGACAGCGGGAGAGAGACCCAGTACTTC,CASSPRADSGRETQYF
TRBV6-8,15,NA,NA,TRBJ1-5,TGTGCCAGCAGCCTCATAGGGGGGGAGAATCAGCCCCAGCATTTT,CASSLIGGENQPQHF
TRBV29-1,14,NA,TRBD2,TRBJ2-7,TGCAGCGTTGCGGGCGGGACTAGCTCCTACGAGCAGTACTTC,CSVAGGTSSYEQYF
TRBV6-1,12,NA,NA,TRBJ2-7,TGTGCCAGCAGTGAAGTTGGCTACGAGCAGTACTTC,CASSEVGYEQYF
TRBV28,15,NA,TRBD2,TRBJ2-7,TGTGCCAGCAGACCGAGCGGGAGCCCCTCCTACGAGCAGTACTTC,CASRPSGSPSYEQYF
TRBV5-8,13,NA,NA,TRBJ2-1,TGTGCCAGCAGCCTGGGTATTGGTTATGAGCAGTTCTTC,CASSLGIGYEQFF
TRBV5-1,16,NA,TRBD2,TRBJ2-7,TGCGCCAGCAGCGTGAGGACTAGCGGGAGCTCCTACGAGCAGTACTTC,CASSVRTSGSSYEQYF
TRBV23-1,15,NA,TRBD1,TRBJ1-2,TGCGCCAGCAGTCAGCCGGGACAGGGGAACTATGGCTACACCTTT,CASSQPGQGNYGYTF
TRBV19,13,NA,TRBD1,TRBJ1-1,TGTGCCAGTAGTATATACAGGGGGACTGAAGCTTTCTTT,CASSIYRGTEAFF
TRBV19,11,NA,NA,TRBJ1-5,TGTGCCAGTAGTATAGGGGAGCCCCAGCATTTT,CASSIGEPQHF
TRBV6-8,13,NA,NA,TRBJ2-1,TGTGCCAGCAGGTACGGGACTTTGAATGAGCAGTTCTTC,CASRYGTLNEQFF
TRBV18,15,NA,NA,TRBJ1-1,TGTGCCAGCTCACCACCGCAGGGAGGAAACACTGAAGCTTTCTTT,CASSPPQGGNTEAFF
TRBV5-1,15,NA,NA,TRBJ2-2,TGCGCCAGCAGTTCAGACCTTAGCGTCCCCGGGGAGCTGTTTTTT,CASSSDLSVPGELFF
TRBV19,15,NA,NA,TRBJ2-3,TGTGCCAGTAGTATTGGGCAGGGGGGGTTCGTTACGCAGTATTTT,CASSIGQGGFVTQYF
TRBV18,18,NA,TRBD2,TRBJ2-1,TGTGCCAGCTCTCTAGGCCCCATTAGAGCGGGAGGGCCAGGTGAGCAGTTCTTC,CASSLGPIRAGGPGEQFF
TRBV12-5,19,NA,TRBD1,TRBJ1-5,TGTGCTAGTGGTTTGGTATCAACCACAAAGGGGGCGAGCAATCAGCCCCAGCATTTT,CASGLVSTTKGASNQPQHF
TRBV12-5,14,NA,NA,TRBJ2-4,TGTGCCACCCAGGAGGGGCCTGCCAAAAACATTCAGTACTTC,CATQEGPAKNIQYF
TRBV6-8,17,once,NA,TRBJ2-1,TGTGCCAGCAGCGACAGGGATTGGAGGGAGATTCACAATGAGCAGTTCTTC,CASSDRDWREIHNEQFF
TRBV28,16,NA,TRBD1,TRBJ1-1,TGTGCCAGCAGTTTATCGCCGGGACAGCTGAACACTGAAGCTTTCTTT,CASSLSPGQLNTEAFF
TRBV6-8,17,NA,NA,TRBJ2-2,TGTGCCAGCAGCTCCGGGGGGCGCTCCACGAGTACCGGGGAGCTGTTTTTT,CASSSGGRSTSTGELFF
TRBV12-2,15,NA,NA,TRBJ2-2,TGTGCTACTAGGGCGGGGCCCGCGAACACTGGGGAGCTGTTTTTT,CATRAGPANTGELFF
TRBV30,15,NA,TRBD2,TRBJ2-2,TGTGCCTGGAAAAGGCTAGCGGGAGAAGGTGGGGAGCTGTTTTTT,CAWKRLAGEGGELFF
TRBV12-2,14,NA,NA,TRBJ2-1,TGTTCCACTAGCGGGAAAGGCCGGGGCAATGAGCAGTTCTTC,CSTSGKGRGNEQFF
TRBV12-5,12,NA,NA,TRBJ1-2,TGTGCCAGCAACCGGGTGGGTTCTGGCTACACCTTC,CASNRVGSGYTF
TRBV11-3,14,NA,NA,TRBJ2-7,TGTGCCAGCAGCTTTGGCGGGTACTCCTACGAGCAGTACTTC,CASSFGGYSYEQYF
TRBV16,12,NA,NA,TRBJ2-7,TGTGCCAGCAGCCTCACGGGCTACGAGCAGTACTTC,CASSLTGYEQYF
TRBV6-4,15,NA,TRBD1,TRBJ2-3,TGTGCCAGCAGTACGGGACAGGGGGCGACAGATACGCAGTATTTT,CASSTGQGATDTQYF
TRBV11-3,15,NA,TRBD1,TRBJ2-7,TGTGCCAGCAGCTTGGGGCGACAGGGAGCCTACGAGCAGTACTTC,CASSLGRQGAYEQYF
TRBV19,15,NA,NA,TRBJ2-4,TGTGCCAGTAGTATAGGGGTGGGTCGGGGGAGCATTCAGTACTTC,CASSIGVGRGSIQYF
TRBV11-3,16,NA,TRBD2,TRBJ2-2,TGTGCCAGCAGCAGAAGGACTAGCGGGACCACCGGGGAGCTGTTTTTT,CASSRRTSGTTGELFF
TRBV1,17,NA,NA,TRBJ1-3,TGCGCCAGCAGCCAGGACAGGGGGCTTCGCTCTGGAAACACCATATATTTT,CASSQDRGLRSGNTIYF
TRBV7-1,18,once,NA,TRBJ2-6,TGTGCCAGCAGCCCGAGGGTGGGGGGCCCCTCTGGGGCCAACGTCCTGACTTTC,CASSPRVGGPSGANVLTF
TRBV28,14,NA,TRBD1,TRBJ1-5,TGTGCCAGCAGCCTCGGGACAGGGCACCAGCCCCAGCATTTT,CASSLGTGHQPQHF
TRBV1,14,NA,NA,TRBJ2-7,TGCGCCAGCAGCCTTGGACGGGATAGCTACGAGCAGTACTTC,CASSLGRDSYEQYF